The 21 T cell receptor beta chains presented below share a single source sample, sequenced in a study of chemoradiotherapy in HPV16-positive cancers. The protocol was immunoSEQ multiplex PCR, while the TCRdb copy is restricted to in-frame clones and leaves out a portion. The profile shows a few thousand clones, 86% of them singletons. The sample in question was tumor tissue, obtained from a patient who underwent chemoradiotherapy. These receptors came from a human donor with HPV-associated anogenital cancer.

The CDR3 DNA is TGTGCCAGCCGGACAGGGGGCTGGGATGAGCAGTTCTTC. It specifies CASRTGGWDEQFF. The J gene is TRBJ2-1, the V gene TRBV2, with 11 nucleotides matching TRBD1. Germline V CDR1 and CDR2: SNHLY, FYNNEI. Trimming took 8 bases from V and 8 from J; bases not matched to a gene: 5. The CDR3 sequence is 13 residues long.

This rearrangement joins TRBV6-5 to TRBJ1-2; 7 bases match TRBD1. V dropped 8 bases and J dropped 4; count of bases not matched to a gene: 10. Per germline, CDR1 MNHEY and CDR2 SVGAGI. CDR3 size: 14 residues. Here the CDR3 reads CASGIDRAPYGYTF. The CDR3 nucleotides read TGTGCCAGCGGAATTGACAGGGCACCCTATGGCTACACCTTC.

DNA for the CDR3: TGTGCCAGCTCACCCGGGACTAGCGGTAACACCGGGGAGCTGTTTTTT. This translates into CASSPGTSGNTGELFF. The chain combines TRBV18 with TRBJ2-2; 11 positions match TRBD2. V was pared by 3 bases and J by 2 bases, with 2 bases of the junction left unmatched. The CDR3 contains 16 residues. Looked up from germline, CDR1 is KGHSH and CDR2 is LQKENI. The full variable domain, in which reference TRBV18 and TRBJ2-2 provide the parts outside the CDR3, is NAGVMQNPRHLVRRRGQEARLRCSPMKGHSHVYWYRQLPEEGLKFMVYLQKENIIDESGMPKERFSAEFPKEGPSILRIQQVVRGDSAAYFCASSPGTSGNTGELFFGEGSRLTVL.

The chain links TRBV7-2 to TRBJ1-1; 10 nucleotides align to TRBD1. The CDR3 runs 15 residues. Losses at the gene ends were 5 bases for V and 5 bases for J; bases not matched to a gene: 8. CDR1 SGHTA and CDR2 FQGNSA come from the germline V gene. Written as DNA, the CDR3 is TGTGCCAGCAGCCTGGGACAGGGGTTTAGAACTGAAGCTTTCTTT. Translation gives CASSLGQGFRTEAFF.

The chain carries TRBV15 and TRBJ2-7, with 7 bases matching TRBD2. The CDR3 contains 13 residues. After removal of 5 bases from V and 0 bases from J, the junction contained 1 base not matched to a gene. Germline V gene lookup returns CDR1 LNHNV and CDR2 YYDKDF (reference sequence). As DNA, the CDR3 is TGTGCCACCAGCGGGGGGGACTCCTACGAGCAGTACTTC. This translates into CATSGGDSYEQYF.

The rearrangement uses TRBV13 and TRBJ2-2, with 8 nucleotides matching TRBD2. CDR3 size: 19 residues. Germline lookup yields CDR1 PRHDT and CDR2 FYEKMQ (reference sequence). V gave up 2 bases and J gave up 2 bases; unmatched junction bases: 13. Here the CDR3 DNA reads TGTGCCAGCAGCTTAATGCATCATGGCGGGGGGCTTAACACCGGGGAGCTGTTTTTT. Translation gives CASSLMHHGGGLNTGELFF.

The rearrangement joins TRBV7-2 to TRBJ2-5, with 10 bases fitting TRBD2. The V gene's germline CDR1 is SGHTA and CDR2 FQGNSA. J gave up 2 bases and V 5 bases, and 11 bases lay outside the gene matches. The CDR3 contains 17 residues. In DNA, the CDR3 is TGTGCCAGCAGCCACAGGATTAGCGGGAGGCCGCAAGAGACCCAGTACTTC. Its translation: CASSHRISGRPQETQYF. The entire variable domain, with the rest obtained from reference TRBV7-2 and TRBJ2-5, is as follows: GAGVSQSPSNKVTEKGKDVELRCDPISGHTALYWYRQSLGQGLEFLIYFQGNSAPDKSGLPSDRFSAERTGGSVSTLTIQRTQQEDSAVYLCASSHRISGRPQETQYFGPGTRLLVL.

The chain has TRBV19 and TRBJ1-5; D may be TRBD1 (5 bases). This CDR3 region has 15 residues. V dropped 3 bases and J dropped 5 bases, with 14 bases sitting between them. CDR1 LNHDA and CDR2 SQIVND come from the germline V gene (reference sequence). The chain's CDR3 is CASSMGQVSYQPQHF. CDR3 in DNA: TGTGCCAGTAGTATGGGGCAGGTAAGTTATCAGCCCCAGCATTTT.

CDR3 sequence reads: CASSAYNEQFF. The CDR3 DNA reads as TGCGCCAGCAGCGCTTACAATGAGCAGTTCTTC. This chain uses TRBV5-1 with TRBJ2-1; D ambiguous. The CDR3 is 11 residues long. The V gene's germline CDR1 is SGHRS and CDR2 YFSETQ. V lost 4 bases and J 4 bases, leaving 3 bases between the germline ends. Full variable domain (rest looked up from reference TRBV5-1 and TRBJ2-1): KAGVTQTPRYLIKTRGQQVTLSCSPISGHRSVSWYQQTPGQGLQFLFEYFSETQRNKGNFPGRFSGRQFSNSRSEMNVSTLELGDSALYLCASSAYNEQFFGPGTRLTVL.

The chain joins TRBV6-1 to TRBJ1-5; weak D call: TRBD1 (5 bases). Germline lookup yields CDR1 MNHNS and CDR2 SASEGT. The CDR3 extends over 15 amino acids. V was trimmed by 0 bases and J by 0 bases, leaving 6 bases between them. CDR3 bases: TGTGCCAGCAGTGAAGCAGGACATAGCAATCAGCCCCAGCATTTT. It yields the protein CASSEAGHSNQPQHF.

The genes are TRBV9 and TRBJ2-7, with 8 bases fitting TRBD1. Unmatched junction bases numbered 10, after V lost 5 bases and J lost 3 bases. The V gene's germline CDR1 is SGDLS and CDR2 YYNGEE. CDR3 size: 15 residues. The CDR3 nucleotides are TGTGCCAGCAGTGTAAACAGGGGGACGGTCTACGAGCAGTACTTC. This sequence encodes CASSVNRGTVYEQYF.

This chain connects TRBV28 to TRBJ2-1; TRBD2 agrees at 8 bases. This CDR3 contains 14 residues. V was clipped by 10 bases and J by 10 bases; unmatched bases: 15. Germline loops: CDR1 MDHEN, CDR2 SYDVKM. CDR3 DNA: TGTGCCAACCAGGGGATAGCGGGAAAGAGGGAGCAGTTCTTC. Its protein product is CANQGIAGKREQFF.

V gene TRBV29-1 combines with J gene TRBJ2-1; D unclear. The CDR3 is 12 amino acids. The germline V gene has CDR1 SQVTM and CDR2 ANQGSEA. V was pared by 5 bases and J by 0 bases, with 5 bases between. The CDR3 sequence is CSVTGSYNEQFF. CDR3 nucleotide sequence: TGCAGCGTTACTGGCTCCTACAATGAGCAGTTCTTC.

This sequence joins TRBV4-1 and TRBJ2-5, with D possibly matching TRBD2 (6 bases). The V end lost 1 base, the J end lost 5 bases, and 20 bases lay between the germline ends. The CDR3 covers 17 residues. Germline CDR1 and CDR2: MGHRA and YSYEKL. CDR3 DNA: TGCGCCAGCAGCCAAGCTTTGGTGCCGGGGGTCGGCGAGACCCAGTACTTC. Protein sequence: CASSQALVPGVGETQYF.

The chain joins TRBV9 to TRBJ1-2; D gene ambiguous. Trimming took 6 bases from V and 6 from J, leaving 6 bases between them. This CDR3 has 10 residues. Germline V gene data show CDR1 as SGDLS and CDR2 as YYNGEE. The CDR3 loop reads CASTLNGYTF. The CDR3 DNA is TGTGCCAGCACCCTTAATGGCTACACCTTC.

CDR3 DNA: TGTGCCAGCAGTTTATCCCAGGCCCATCAGCCCCAGCATTTT. As protein: CASSLSQAHQPQHF. This chain links TRBV27 with TRBJ1-5; D unclear. Per the germline V gene, CDR1 is MNHEY and CDR2 is SMNVEV (reference sequence). The ends were cut back, 0 bases at V and 5 bases at J, with 8 bases in the middle. The CDR3 is made up of 14 amino acids.

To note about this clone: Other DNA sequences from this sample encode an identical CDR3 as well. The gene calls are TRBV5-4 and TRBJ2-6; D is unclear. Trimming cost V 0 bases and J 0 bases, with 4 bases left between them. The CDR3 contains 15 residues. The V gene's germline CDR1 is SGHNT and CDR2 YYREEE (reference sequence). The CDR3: CASSLGSSGANVLTF. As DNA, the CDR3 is TGTGCCAGCAGCTTGGGCAGCTCTGGGGCCAACGTCCTGACTTTC.

CDR3 nucleotide sequence: TGCGCCAGCAGCCATCCTGACAGGATCAGCGGGGAGCTGTTTTTT. Translating it yields CASSHPDRISGELFF. This chain connects TRBV4-1 to TRBJ2-2, with D maybe TRBD1 (6 bases). V was shortened by 3 bases and J by 7 bases, with 15 bases between the two germline ends. The CDR3 spans 15 residues. Looked up from germline, CDR1 is MGHRA and CDR2 is YSYEKL.

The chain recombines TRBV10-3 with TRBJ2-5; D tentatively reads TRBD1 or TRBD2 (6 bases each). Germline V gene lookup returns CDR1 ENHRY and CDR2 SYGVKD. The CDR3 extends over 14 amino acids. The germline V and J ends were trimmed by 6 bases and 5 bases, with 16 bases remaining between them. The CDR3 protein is CAIRDGGPSETQYF. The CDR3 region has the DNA TGTGCCATCAGGGATGGGGGGCCTTCCGAGACCCAGTACTTC.

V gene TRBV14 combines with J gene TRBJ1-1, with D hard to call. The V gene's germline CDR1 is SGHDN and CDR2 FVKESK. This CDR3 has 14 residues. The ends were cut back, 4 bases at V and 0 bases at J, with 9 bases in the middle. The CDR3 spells CASSPQVMNTEAFF. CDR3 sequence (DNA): TGTGCCAGCAGCCCTCAGGTCATGAACACTGAAGCTTTCTTT. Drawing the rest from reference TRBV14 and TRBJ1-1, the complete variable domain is EAGVTQFPSHSVIEKGQTVTLRCDPISGHDNLYWYRRVMGKEIKFLLHFVKESKQDESGMPNNRFLAERTGGTYSTLKVQPAELEDSGVYFCASSPQVMNTEAFFGQGTRLTVV.

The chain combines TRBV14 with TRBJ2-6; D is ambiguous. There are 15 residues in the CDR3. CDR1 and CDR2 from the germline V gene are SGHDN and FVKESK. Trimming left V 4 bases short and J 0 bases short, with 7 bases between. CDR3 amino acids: CASSLRLSGANVLTF. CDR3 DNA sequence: TGTGCCAGCAGCCTACGTCTCTCTGGGGCCAACGTCCTGACTTTC.